This is a list of T cell receptor beta chains from one sample in a study of blood T cell repertoires in COVID-19. This table comes from immunoSEQ multiplex PCR, and its TCRdb copy is limited to in-frame clones, with some not included. Altogether under 500,000 clones are present, roughly 87% being singletons, with the ten largest covering 1.5% to 2%. Sequenced material: PBMCs or T cells enriched from blood (not recorded which). Receptor source: a young woman with acute COVID-19. Both conserved end residues are part of each CDR3. D genes are given only for firm matches. Some rows mark clone size as missing; the rest say once, few, many or name a class of expanded clone.

J gene | clone size | V gene | D gene | CDR3 protein | CDR3 DNA
TRBJ2-1 | . | TRBV4-1 | . | CASSHYNQGNEQFF | TGCGCCAGCAGCCACTATAACCAGGGGAATGAGCAGTTCTTC
TRBJ2-1 | . | TRBV29-1 | . | CSVKGQKTYNEQFF | TGCAGCGTTAAAGGACAGAAAACTTACAATGAGCAGTTCTTC
TRBJ2-3 | . | TRBV7-9 | TRBD2 | CASSLGVAAGASTDTQYF | TGTGCCAGCAGCTTAGGAGTGGCAGCGGGAGCTAGCACAGATACGCAGTATTTT
TRBJ2-7 | . | TRBV29-1 | . | CSVAWGPTYEQYF | TGCAGCGTTGCCTGGGGGCCAACCTACGAGCAGTACTTC
TRBJ2-1 | . | TRBV7-9 | TRBD2 | CASSLSSGVRNEQFF | TGTGCCAGCAGCTTATCTAGCGGGGTTAGAAATGAGCAGTTCTTC
TRBJ2-1 | . | TRBV19 | TRBD1 | CATHDRVRSYNEQFF | TGTGCCACACACGACAGGGTGAGGTCCTACAATGAGCAGTTCTTC
TRBJ2-3 | . | TRBV10-3 | TRBD1 | CAISESTGTDTQYF | TGTGCCATCAGTGAGTCGACAGGGACAGATACGCAGTATTTT
TRBJ1-3 | . | TRBV7-9 | TRBD1 | CASSSRDRDSGNTIYF | TGTGCCAGCAGTTCCCGGGACAGAGACTCTGGAAACACCATATATTTT
TRBJ2-5 | few | TRBV19 | TRBD2 | CASSPLGGRGKETQYF | TGTGCCAGTAGTCCACTCGGCGGGAGGGGTAAAGAGACCCAGTACTTC
TRBJ1-2 | . | TRBV18 | TRBD1 | CASSPQTGDNYGYTF | TGTGCCAGCTCACCACAAACAGGGGACAACTATGGCTACACCTTC
TRBJ2-1 | once | TRBV27 | TRBD2 | CASSLTSGGVYEQFF | TGTGCCAGCAGTTTAACTAGCGGGGGGGTCTATGAGCAGTTCTTC
TRBJ2-3 | . | TRBV6-2/TRBV6-3 | . | CASSYAGDTQYF | TGTGCCAGCAGTTATGCAGGAGATACGCAGTATTTT
TRBJ1-2 | . | TRBV11-2 | . | CASSNWPRGILVYHGYTF | TGTGCCAGCAGCAATTGGCCAAGGGGGATACTAGTATACCATGGCTACACCTTC
TRBJ2-7 | . | TRBV10-2 | . | CASSESVLGGSTYEQYF | TGCGCCAGCAGTGAGTCGGTCCTGGGAGGCAGCACCTACGAGCAGTACTTC
TRBJ2-7 | once | TRBV27 | TRBD1 | CASSPRRTGTTEQYF | TGTGCCAGCAGTCCCCGCCGGACAGGGACCACCGAGCAGTACTTC
TRBJ1-6 | . | TRBV7-6 | . | CASSSRRNNSPLHF | TGTGCCAGCAGCTCCCGGAGAAATAATTCACCCCTCCACTTT
TRBJ1-4 | . | TRBV7-9 | TRBD1 | CATSDRVNEKLFF | TGTGCCACTTCCGACAGGGTTAATGAAAAACTGTTTTTT
TRBJ2-7 | . | TRBV6-2/TRBV6-3 | . | CASSDAPGWGLEQYF | TGTGCCAGCAGCGACGCCCCAGGGTGGGGGCTCGAGCAGTACTTC
TRBJ2-7 | . | TRBV6-2/TRBV6-3 | . | CASSTGLSSYEQYF | TGTGCCAGCAGTACAGGGTTGAGCTCCTACGAGCAGTACTTC
TRBJ1-2 | . | TRBV6-5 | TRBD1 | CASSYGTGGAGYGYTF | TGTGCCAGCAGTTATGGGACAGGGGGCGCGGGCTATGGCTACACCTTC
TRBJ1-2 | . | TRBV5-4 | TRBD1 | CASSSGQGGRYGYTF | TGTGCCAGCAGCAGCGGACAGGGGGGGAGATATGGCTACACCTTC
TRBJ1-1 | . | TRBV15 | TRBD1 | CATSRAPGTGVHTEAFF | TGTGCCACCAGCAGAGCACCCGGGACAGGGGTACACACTGAAGCTTTCTTT
TRBJ2-1 | once | TRBV6-6 | TRBD1 | CASSPSPRDRGTGEQFF | TGTGCCAGCAGTCCATCACCCCGGGACAGGGGAACGGGTGAGCAGTTCTTC
TRBJ2-1 | . | TRBV20-1 | TRBD2 | CSASPGLPFF | TGCAGTGCATCCCCGGGACTACCGTTCTTC
TRBJ2-7 | . | TRBV6-5 | . | CASSYTPTGLLTRQYF | TGTGCCAGCAGTTACACACCCACAGGCTTACTCACTCGGCAGTACTTC
TRBJ1-6 | . | TRBV6-5 | . | CASSYRQSSYNSPLHF | TGTGCCAGCAGTTACAGACAGAGCTCCTATAATTCACCCCTCCACTTT
TRBJ1-1 | . | TRBV19 | . | CASSPRGENTEAFF | TGTGCCAGTAGTCCTCGGGGGGAAAACACTGAAGCTTTCTTT
TRBJ1-4 | . | TRBV27 | TRBD1 | CASRGQGAGEKLFF | TGTGCCAGCAGGGGCCAGGGGGCTGGCGAAAAACTGTTTTTT
TRBJ2-3 | once | TRBV4-2 | . | CASSQGGRQMTDTQYF | TGTGCCAGCAGCCAGGGGGGAAGACAGATGACAGATACGCAGTATTTT
TRBJ1-6 | few | TRBV3-1/TRBV3-2 | . | CASSDMTGSPLHF | TGTGCCAGCAGCGATATGACGGGATCACCCCTCCACTTT
TRBJ1-5 | . | TRBV30 | TRBD1 | CAWRQGQGYSNQPQHF | TGTGCCTGGAGACAGGGGCAAGGGTATAGCAATCAGCCCCAGCATTTT
TRBJ1-2 | . | TRBV30 | TRBD1 | CAWSKDRGDYGYTF | TGTGCCTGGAGCAAAGACAGGGGGGACTATGGCTACACCTTC
TRBJ1-3 | . | TRBV6-5 | . | CASSPGTSGNTIYF | TGTGCCAGCAGTCCAGGGACTTCTGGAAACACCATATATTTT
TRBJ2-3 | . | TRBV12-5 | . | CASGFQSKDTGIWNTDTQYF | TGTGCTAGTGGTTTTCAAAGCAAGGATACAGGTATATGGAACACAGATACGCAGTATTTT
TRBJ1-3 | . | TRBV18 | TRBD1 | CASSASRGSENTIYF | TGTGCCAGCTCCGCAAGCAGGGGGTCTGAAAACACCATATATTTT
TRBJ2-7 | . | TRBV5-6 | TRBD2 | CASSTPGLVDYEQYF | TGTGCCAGCAGCACCCCGGGACTAGTGGACTACGAGCAGTACTTC
TRBJ1-5 | . | TRBV10-2 | . | CASSENPGGNNQPQHF | TGCGCCAGCAGTGAAAATCCCGGGGGTAACAATCAGCCCCAGCATTTT
TRBJ2-2 | . | TRBV10-3 | . | CAISEPTRDTGELFF | TGTGCCATCAGTGAGCCTACTAGAGACACCGGGGAGCTGTTTTTT
TRBJ1-1 | . | TRBV11-3 | . | CASSSGGGLNTEAFF | TGTGCCAGCAGCTCGGGGGGCGGGCTGAACACTGAAGCTTTCTTT
TRBJ2-2 | . | TRBV5-6 | . | CASTNGGDWSTGELFF | TGTGCCAGCACCAATGGAGGGGACTGGAGCACCGGGGAGCTGTTTTTT
TRBJ1-5 | . | TRBV25-1 | . | CASRETGYNQPQHF | TGTGCCAGCCGTGAAACAGGTTACAATCAGCCCCAGCATTTT
TRBJ2-1 | . | TRBV6-1 | . | CASSGGLGGVTYNEQFF | TGTGCCAGCAGTGGGGGGCTTGGGGGAGTGACATACAATGAGCAGTTCTTC